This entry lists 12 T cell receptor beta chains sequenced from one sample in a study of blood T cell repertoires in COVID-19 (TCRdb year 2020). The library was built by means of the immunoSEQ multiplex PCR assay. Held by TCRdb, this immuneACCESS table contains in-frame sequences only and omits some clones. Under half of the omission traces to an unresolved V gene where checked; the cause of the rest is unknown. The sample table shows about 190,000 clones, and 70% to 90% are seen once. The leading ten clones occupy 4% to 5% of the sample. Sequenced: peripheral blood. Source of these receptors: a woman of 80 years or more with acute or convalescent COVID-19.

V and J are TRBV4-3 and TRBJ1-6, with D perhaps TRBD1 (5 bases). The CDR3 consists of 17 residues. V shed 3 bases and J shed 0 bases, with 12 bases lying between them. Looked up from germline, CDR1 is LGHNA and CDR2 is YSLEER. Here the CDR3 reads CASSQARGGSYNSPLHF. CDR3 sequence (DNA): TGCGCCAGCAGCCAGGCAAGGGGTGGCTCCTATAATTCACCCCTCCACTTT.

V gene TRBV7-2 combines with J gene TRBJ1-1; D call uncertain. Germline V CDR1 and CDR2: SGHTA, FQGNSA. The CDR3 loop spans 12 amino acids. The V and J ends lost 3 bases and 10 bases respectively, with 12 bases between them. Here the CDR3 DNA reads TGTGCCAGCAGCTTTCACCGGGTCGGAGCTTTCTTT. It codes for CASSFHRVGAFF.

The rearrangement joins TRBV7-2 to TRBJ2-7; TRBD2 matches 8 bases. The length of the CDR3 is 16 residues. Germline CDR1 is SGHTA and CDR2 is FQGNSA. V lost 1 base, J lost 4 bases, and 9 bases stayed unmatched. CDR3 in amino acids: CASSLVTAGGGYEQYF. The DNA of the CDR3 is TGTGCCAGCAGCTTAGTTACCGCGGGAGGAGGTTACGAGCAGTACTTC.

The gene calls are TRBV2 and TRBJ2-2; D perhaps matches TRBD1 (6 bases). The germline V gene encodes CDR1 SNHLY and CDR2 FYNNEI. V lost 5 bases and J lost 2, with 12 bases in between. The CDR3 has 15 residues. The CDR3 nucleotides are TGTGCCAGCAGTCTACAGGGTTTAAACACCGGGGAGCTGTTTTTT. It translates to CASSLQGLNTGELFF.

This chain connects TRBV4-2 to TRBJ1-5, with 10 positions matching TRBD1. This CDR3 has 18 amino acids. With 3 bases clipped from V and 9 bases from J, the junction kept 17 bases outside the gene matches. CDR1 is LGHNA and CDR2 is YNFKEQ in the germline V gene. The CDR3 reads CASSHPGGRDRGTSPQHF. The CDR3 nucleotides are TGTGCCAGCAGCCATCCGGGGGGGAGGGACAGGGGTACGTCGCCCCAGCATTTT.

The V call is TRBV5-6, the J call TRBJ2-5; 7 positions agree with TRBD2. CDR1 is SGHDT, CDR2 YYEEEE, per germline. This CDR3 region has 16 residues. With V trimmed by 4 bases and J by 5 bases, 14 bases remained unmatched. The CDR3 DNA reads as TGTGCCAGCAGCGGCGGGGGAGGCGGAGTCGGGGAGACCCAGTACTTC. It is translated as CASSGGGGGVGETQYF.

The DNA for the CDR3 is TGCGCCAGCAGTTCAGTACAGGGCTACGAGCAGTACTTC. Translated: CASSSVQGYEQYF. V and J are TRBV5-1 and TRBJ2-7, with D perhaps TRBD1 (6 bases). Trimming cost V 5 bases and J 3 bases, with 12 bases left between them. CDR1 is SGHRS, CDR2 YFSETQ, per germline. CDR3 size: 13 residues. Full variable domain (outside the CDR3, taken from reference TRBV5-1 and TRBJ2-7): KAGVTQTPRYLIKTRGQQVTLSCSPISGHRSVSWYQQTPGQGLQFLFEYFSETQRNKGNFPGRFSGRQFSNSRSEMNVSTLELGDSALYLCASSSVQGYEQYFGPGTRLTVT.

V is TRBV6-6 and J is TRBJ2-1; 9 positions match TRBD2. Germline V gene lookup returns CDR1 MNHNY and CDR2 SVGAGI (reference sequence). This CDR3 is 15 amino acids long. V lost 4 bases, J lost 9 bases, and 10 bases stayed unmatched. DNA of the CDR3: TGTGCCAGCAGTTCCGGGACTAGCAGCCTAGGTGAGCAGTTCTTC. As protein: CASSSGTSSLGEQFF.

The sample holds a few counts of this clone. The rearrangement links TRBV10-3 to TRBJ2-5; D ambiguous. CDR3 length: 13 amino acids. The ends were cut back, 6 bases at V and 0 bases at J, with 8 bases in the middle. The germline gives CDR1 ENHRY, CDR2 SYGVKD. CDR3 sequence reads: CAISAGYQETQYF. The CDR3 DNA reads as TGTGCCATCAGCGCCGGGTACCAAGAGACCCAGTACTTC.

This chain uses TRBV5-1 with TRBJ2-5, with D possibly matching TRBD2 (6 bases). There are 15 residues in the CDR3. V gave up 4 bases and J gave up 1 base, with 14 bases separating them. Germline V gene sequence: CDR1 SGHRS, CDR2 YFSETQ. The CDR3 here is CASSPQRALQETQYF. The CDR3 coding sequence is TGCGCCAGCAGCCCGCAGCGGGCCCTCCAAGAGACCCAGTACTTC.

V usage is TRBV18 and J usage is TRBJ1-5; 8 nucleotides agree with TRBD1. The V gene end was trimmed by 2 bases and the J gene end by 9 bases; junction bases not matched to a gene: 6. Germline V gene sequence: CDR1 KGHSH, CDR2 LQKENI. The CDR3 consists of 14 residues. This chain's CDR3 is CASSPTTGEVPQHF. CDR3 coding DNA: TGTGCCAGCTCACCAACGACAGGGGAGGTGCCCCAGCATTTT.

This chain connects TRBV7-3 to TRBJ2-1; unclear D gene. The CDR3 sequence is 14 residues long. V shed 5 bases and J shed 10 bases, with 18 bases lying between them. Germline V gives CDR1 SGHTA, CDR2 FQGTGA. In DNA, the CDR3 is TGTGCCAGCAGCGCCTCCCCAGGCAGAAACGAGCAGTTCTTC. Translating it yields CASSASPGRNEQFF.